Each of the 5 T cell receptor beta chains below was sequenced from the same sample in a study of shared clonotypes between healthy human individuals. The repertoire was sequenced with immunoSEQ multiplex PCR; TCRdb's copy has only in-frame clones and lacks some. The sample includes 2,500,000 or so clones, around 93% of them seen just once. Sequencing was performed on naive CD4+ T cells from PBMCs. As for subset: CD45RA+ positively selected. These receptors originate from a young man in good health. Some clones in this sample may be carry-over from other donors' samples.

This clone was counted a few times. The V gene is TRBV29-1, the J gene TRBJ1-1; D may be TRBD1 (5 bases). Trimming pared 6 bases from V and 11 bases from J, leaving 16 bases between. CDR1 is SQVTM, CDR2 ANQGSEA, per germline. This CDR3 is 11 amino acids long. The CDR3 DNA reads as TGCAGCGTCGCTGGGGAGGGGTGGGCTTTCTTT. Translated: CSVAGEGWAFF.

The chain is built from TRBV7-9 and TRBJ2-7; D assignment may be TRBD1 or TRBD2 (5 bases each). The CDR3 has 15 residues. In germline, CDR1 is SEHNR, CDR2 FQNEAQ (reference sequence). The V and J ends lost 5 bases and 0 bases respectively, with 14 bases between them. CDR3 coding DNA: TGTGCCAGCAGCCGTAAGGGGACGTTCTCCTACGAGCAGTACTTC. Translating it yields CASSRKGTFSYEQYF.

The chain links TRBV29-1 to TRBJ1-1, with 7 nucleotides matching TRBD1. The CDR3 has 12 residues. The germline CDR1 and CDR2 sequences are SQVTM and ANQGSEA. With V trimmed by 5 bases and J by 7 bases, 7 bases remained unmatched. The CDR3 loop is CSVLTGSDEAFF. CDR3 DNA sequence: TGCAGCGTTTTGACAGGGTCGGATGAAGCTTTCTTT.

The CDR3 reads CASSESPKETQYF. CDR3 sequence (DNA): TGCGCCAGCAGTGAGTCCCCTAAAGAGACCCAGTACTTC. The rearrangement joins TRBV10-1 to TRBJ2-5; no reliable D call. CDR1 WNHNN and CDR2 SYGVQD come from the germline V gene (reference sequence). V was pared by 0 bases and J by 3 bases, with 5 bases between. The CDR3 sequence is 13 residues long.

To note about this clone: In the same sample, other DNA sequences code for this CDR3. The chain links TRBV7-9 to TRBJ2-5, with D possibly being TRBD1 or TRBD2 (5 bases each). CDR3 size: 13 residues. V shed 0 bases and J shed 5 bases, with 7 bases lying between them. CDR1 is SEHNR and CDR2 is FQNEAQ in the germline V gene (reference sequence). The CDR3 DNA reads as TGTGCCAGCAGCTTAGCCGGGGCTGAGACCCAGTACTTC. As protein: CASSLAGAETQYF.